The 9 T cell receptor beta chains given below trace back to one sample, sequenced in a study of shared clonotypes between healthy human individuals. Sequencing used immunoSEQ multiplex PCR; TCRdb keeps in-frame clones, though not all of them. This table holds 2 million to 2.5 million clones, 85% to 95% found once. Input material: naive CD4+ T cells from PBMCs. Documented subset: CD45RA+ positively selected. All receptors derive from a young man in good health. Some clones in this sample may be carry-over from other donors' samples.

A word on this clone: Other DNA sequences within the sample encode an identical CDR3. The CDR3: CATSRVNQPQHF. The CDR3 DNA follows: TGTGCCACCAGCAGAGTCAATCAGCCCCAGCATTTT. The chain combines TRBV15 with TRBJ1-5, with D unclear. V dropped 1 base and J dropped 3 bases, with 1 base sitting between them. The germline V gene encodes CDR1 LNHNV and CDR2 YYDKDF (reference sequence). The CDR3 is 12 amino acids.

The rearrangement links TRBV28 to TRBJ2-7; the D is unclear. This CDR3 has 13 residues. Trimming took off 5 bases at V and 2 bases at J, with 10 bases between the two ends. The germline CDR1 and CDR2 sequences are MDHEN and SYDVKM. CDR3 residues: CASSPSPTYEQYF. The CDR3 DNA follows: TGTGCCAGCAGTCCTAGTCCCACCTACGAGCAGTACTTC.

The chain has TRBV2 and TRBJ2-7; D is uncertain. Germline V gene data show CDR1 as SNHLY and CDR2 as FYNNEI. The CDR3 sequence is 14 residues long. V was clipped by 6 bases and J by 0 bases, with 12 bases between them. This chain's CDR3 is CASRPTVLSYEQYF. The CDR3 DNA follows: TGTGCCAGCAGGCCGACGGTTCTCTCCTACGAGCAGTACTTC.

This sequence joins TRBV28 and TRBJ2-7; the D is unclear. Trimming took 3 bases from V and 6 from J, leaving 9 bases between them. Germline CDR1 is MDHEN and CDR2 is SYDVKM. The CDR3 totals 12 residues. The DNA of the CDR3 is TGTGCCAGCAGTTTTCTTATCCGCGAGCAGTACTTC. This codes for CASSFLIREQYF.

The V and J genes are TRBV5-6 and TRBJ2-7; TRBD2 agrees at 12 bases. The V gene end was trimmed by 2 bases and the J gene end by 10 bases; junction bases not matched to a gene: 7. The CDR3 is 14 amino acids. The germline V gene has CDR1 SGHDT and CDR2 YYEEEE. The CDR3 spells CASSFILAGGPQYF. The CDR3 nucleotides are TGTGCCAGCAGCTTCATTCTAGCGGGAGGGCCCCAGTACTTC.

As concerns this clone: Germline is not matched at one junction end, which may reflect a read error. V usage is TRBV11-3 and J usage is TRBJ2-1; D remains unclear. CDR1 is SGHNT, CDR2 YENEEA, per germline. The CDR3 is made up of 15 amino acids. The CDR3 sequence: CASSLDHSSYNEQFF. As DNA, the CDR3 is TGTGCCAGCAGCCTAGACCATAGCTCCTACAATGAGCAGTTCTTC. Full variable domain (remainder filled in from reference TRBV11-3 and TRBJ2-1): EAGVVQSPRYKIIEKKQPVAFWCNPISGHNTLYWYLQNLGQGPELLIRYENEEAVDDSQLPKDRFSAERLKGVDSTLKIQPAELGDSAVYLCASSLDHSSYNEQFFGPGTRLTVL.

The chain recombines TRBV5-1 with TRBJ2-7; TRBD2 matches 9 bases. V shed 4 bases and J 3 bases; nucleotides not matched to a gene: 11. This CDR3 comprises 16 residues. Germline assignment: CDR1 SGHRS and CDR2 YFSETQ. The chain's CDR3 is CASSGGPAGGLYEQYF. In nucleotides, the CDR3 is TGCGCCAGCAGCGGAGGCCCAGCGGGGGGCCTCTACGAGCAGTACTTC.

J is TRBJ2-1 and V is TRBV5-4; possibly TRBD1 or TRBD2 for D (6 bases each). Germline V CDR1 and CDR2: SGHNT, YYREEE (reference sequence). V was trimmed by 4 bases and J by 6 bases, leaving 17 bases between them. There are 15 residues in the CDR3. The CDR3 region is CASSEGGFRVNEQFF. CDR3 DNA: TGTGCCAGCAGCGAGGGGGGTTTCAGAGTCAATGAGCAGTTCTTC.

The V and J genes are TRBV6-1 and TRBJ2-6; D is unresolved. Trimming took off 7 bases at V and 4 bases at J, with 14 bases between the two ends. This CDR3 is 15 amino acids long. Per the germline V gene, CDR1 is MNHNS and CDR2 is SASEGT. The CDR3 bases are TGTGCCAGCAACCCCAAGTTAGGGGGGGCCAACGTCCTGACTTTC. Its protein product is CASNPKLGGANVLTF.